The entry that follows covers one T cell receptor (beta chain) sequence. The antigen is unknown. TCRdb fed the reads into MiXCR, producing one record per CDR3 protein. The table includes a few hundred thousand distinct CDR3 sequences, just under 40% detected once. Germline CDR1 SGHNT, CDR2 YYREEE (reference sequence). CDR3 length equals 19 residues. Trimming shortened V by 0 bases and J by 5 bases, and 24 bases separated the two germline ends. This sample was taken from a study of T cell repertoires in cytomegalovirus infection. On the study more broadly: It was recently identified HLA-C-restricted and well-studied HLA-B-restricted CMV epitopes that the study used. Shared public TCR beta signatures pointed to both CMV infection and a matching HLA type. Overall study results and limits: The ex vivo response was dominated by HLA-C-restricted CMV-specific TCR beta clonotypes.

Sample: cultured PBMCs, taken from culture after CMV antigen stimulation. J is TRBJ2-1 and V is TRBV5-4; possibly TRBD2 for D (7 bases). The source of this sequence is a human donor in good health (CMV status not recorded). Some clones in this sample may be carry-over from other donors' samples. CDR3 sequence (DNA): TGTGCCAGCAGCTTGGGCGCAAGGGGGGGTCTCGGATCCAACAATGAGCAGTTCTTC. Translation: CASSLGARGGLGSNNEQFF.